The 18 T cell receptor beta chains listed next were all sequenced from one sample in a study of PD-1 blockade in classical Hodgkin lymphoma. The table came from immunoSEQ multiplex PCR; TCRdb's copy has only in-frame clones and leaves some out. The sample holds 4,100 or so clones, under 75% seen once. Time point noted: cycle 4 day 1 (C4D1), after 6 weeks of nivolumab. Every single patient, without exception, relapsed after autologous stem cell transplantation, and brentuximab vedotin exposure varied. Through magnetic negative selection, CD8+ T cells were separated from PBMCs that had been thawed. Sequences were derived from CD8+ T cells from blood, sampled before the fourth cycle of nivolumab. These receptors were collected from a human donor with classical Hodgkin lymphoma.

The chain employs TRBV2 and TRBJ1-1; 7 nucleotides agree with TRBD1. The CDR3 sequence is 12 residues long. Germline CDR1 is SNHLY and CDR2 is FYNNEI. With V trimmed by 8 bases and J by 4 bases, 4 bases remained unmatched. The CDR3 nucleotides read TGTGCCAGCCCAGGGACAGTCACTGAAGCTTTCTTT. This encodes CASPGTVTEAFF.

The CDR3: CASSLGYNEQFF. CDR3 coding DNA: TGTGCCAGCAGCTTAGGTTACAATGAGCAGTTCTTC. V gene TRBV7-9 combines with J gene TRBJ2-1; no reliable D call. The CDR3 has 12 residues. With 1 base removed from V and 4 bases from J, the gap between germline ends came to 2 bases. Germline CDR1 reads SEHNR; CDR2 reads FQNEAQ (reference sequence). The full variable domain, in which reference TRBV7-9 and TRBJ2-1 provide the parts outside the CDR3, is DTGVSQNPRHKITKRGQNVTFRCDPISEHNRLYWYRQTLGQGPEFLTYFQNEAQLEKSRLLSDRFSAERPKGSFSTLEIQRTEQGDSAMYLCASSLGYNEQFFGPGTRLTVL.

The rearrangement joins TRBV4-1 to TRBJ2-7; D is unresolved. V lost 1 base and J 6 bases, leaving 13 bases between the germline ends. The CDR3 contains 14 residues. Germline values: CDR1 MGHRA, CDR2 YSYEKL. CDR3 in amino acids: CASSQVPIVAEQYF. Written as DNA, the CDR3 is TGCGCCAGCAGCCAAGTTCCGATAGTAGCCGAGCAGTACTTC.

The CDR3 loop reads CASSHGGRSGEAFF. In nucleotides, the CDR3 is TGTGCCAGCAGCCACGGAGGGAGGAGCGGTGAAGCTTTCTTT. The J gene is TRBJ1-1, the V gene TRBV27, with D uncertain. Germline-derived CDR1 and CDR2 are MNHEY and SMNVEV (reference sequence). The CDR3 totals 14 residues. The ends were cut back, 6 bases at V and 7 bases at J, with 18 bases in the middle.

This clone was picked up a small number of times. The chain couples TRBV29-1 to TRBJ2-5; 9 positions match TRBD1. Trimming at V came to 6 bases and at J to 4 bases, leaving 3 bases not matched to a gene. CDR1 is SQVTM and CDR2 is ANQGSEA in the germline V gene. This CDR3 has 12 amino acids. The CDR3 here is CSVGQGIETQYF. CDR3 DNA: TGCAGCGTGGGACAGGGAATAGAGACCCAGTACTTC.

This chain links TRBV11-2 with TRBJ1-1; no definite D call. Germline-derived CDR1 and CDR2 are SGHAT and FQNNGV. Trimming took off 3 bases at V and 2 bases at J, with 13 bases between the two ends. This CDR3 has 15 amino acids. In DNA form, the CDR3 reads TGTGCCAGCAGCTTCGGAAGTGTCGGAAACACTGAAGCTTTCTTT. Translated, it gives CASSFGSVGNTEAFF.

This clone appeared once. CDR3 DNA: TGTGCCAGCAGCGGGGGACTAGCGGGCAGGAATGAGCAGTTCTTC. Protein product: CASSGGLAGRNEQFF. This chain links TRBV5-4 with TRBJ2-1; 12 positions agree with TRBD2. Germline loops: CDR1 SGHNT, CDR2 YYREEE (reference sequence). The CDR3 sequence is 15 residues long. J lost 7 bases, V lost 4 bases, and 6 bases had no gene match.

The chain combines TRBV7-8 with TRBJ2-7, with D uncertain. The V end lost 0 bases, the J end lost 2 bases, and 5 bases lay between the germline ends. Germline CDR1 is SGHVS and CDR2 is FQNEAQ. This CDR3 is built from 13 residues. Here the CDR3 DNA reads TGTGCCAGCAGCTTAGCGCGGCCCTACGAGCAGTACTTC. Translating gives CASSLARPYEQYF.

The rearrangement joins TRBV27 to TRBJ1-2; D gene ambiguous. V was shortened by 2 bases and J by 4 bases, with 11 bases between the two germline ends. This CDR3 spans 14 amino acids. In germline, CDR1 is MNHEY, CDR2 SMNVEV (reference sequence). The CDR3 protein is CASSLTQTSYGYTF. The CDR3 DNA reads TGTGCCAGCAGTTTAACTCAAACCAGCTATGGCTACACCTTC.

The chain carries TRBV29-1 and TRBJ1-1; the D gene is possibly TRBD1 (6 bases). Trimming pared 3 bases from V and 10 bases from J, leaving 21 bases between. Germline lookup yields CDR1 SQVTM and CDR2 ANQGSEA. CDR3 length equals 14 residues. The CDR3 DNA is TGCAGCGTTGACGATTGGGGTCCGGAGGGGGGAGCTTTCTTT. It specifies CSVDDWGPEGGAFF.

The chain employs TRBV4-1 and TRBJ2-2; D not resolved. This CDR3 has 16 residues. Per the germline V gene, CDR1 is MGHRA and CDR2 is YSYEKL. V was trimmed by 4 bases and J by 1 base, leaving 13 bases between them. The DNA for the CDR3 is TGCGCCAGCAGCCCGCGTCAGACCGTGAACACCGGGGAGCTGTTTTTT. Protein product: CASSPRQTVNTGELFF.

This chain connects TRBV2 to TRBJ1-1; the match to TRBD1 covers 11 bases. From germline, CDR1 is SNHLY and CDR2 FYNNEI. The CDR3 runs 13 residues. V was clipped by 6 bases and J by 5 bases; unmatched bases: 2. CDR3 nucleotides: TGTGCCAGCAGGGGACAGGGGGGTACTGAAGCTTTCTTT. Translated: CASRGQGGTEAFF.

The chain recombines TRBV4-3 with TRBJ2-2, with unresolved D. Trimming removed 1 base at V and 6 bases at J, with 12 bases between. Per germline, CDR1 LGHNA and CDR2 YSLEER. The CDR3 is made up of 15 amino acids. Written as DNA, the CDR3 is TGCGCCAGCAGCCAAGTGGTACCGGTGGCCGGGGAGCTGTTTTTT. It encodes CASSQVVPVAGELFF.

The chain carries TRBV7-9 and TRBJ2-5; D possibly corresponds to TRBD2 (7 bases). The CDR3 extends over 14 amino acids. Germline CDR1 SEHNR, CDR2 FQNEAQ (reference sequence). The V gene lost 7 bases and the J gene lost 4 bases, with 16 bases spanning the gap. The CDR3 reads CASKGGAAPETQYF. For the CDR3, the DNA is TGTGCCAGCAAGGGGGGGGCAGCCCCAGAGACCCAGTACTTC.

The chain's CDR3 is CASSPGLAGSDTQYF. CDR3 DNA: TGTGCCAGCAGCCCGGGACTAGCGGGCTCAGATACGCAGTATTTT. V is TRBV9 and J is TRBJ2-3, with TRBD2 matching 12 bases. From germline, CDR1 is SGDLS and CDR2 YYNGEE. V shed 4 bases and J 4 bases; nucleotides not matched to a gene: 4. This CDR3 has 15 residues.

The rearrangement joins TRBV7-8 to TRBJ2-7, with TRBD2 identical over 9 bases. Trimming cost V 1 base and J 3 bases; bases outside gene matches: 4. The germline gives CDR1 SGHVS, CDR2 FQNEAQ. This CDR3 comprises 15 residues. The DNA of the CDR3 is TGTGCCAGCAGCTTAGGGGCGGGGGGGTACTACGAGCAGTACTTC. Residues: CASSLGAGGYYEQYF.

The chain carries TRBV7-9 and TRBJ2-7; 7 positions match TRBD1. Germline lookup yields CDR1 SEHNR and CDR2 FQNEAQ (reference sequence). J lost 4 bases, V lost 5 bases, and 2 bases had no gene match. CDR3 length equals 12 residues. The CDR3: CASSPGGYEQYF. The CDR3 DNA reads TGTGCCAGCAGCCCAGGGGGATACGAGCAGTACTTC.

This chain links TRBV6-5 with TRBJ2-7; 7 bases are shared with TRBD1. The V gene end was trimmed by 5 bases and the J gene end by 7 bases; junction bases not matched to a gene: 5. There are 12 residues in the CDR3. Germline loops: CDR1 MNHEY, CDR2 SVGAGI. In nucleotides, the CDR3 is TGTGCCAGCAGTGCGACAGGGTGGGAGCAGTACTTC. Translating it yields CASSATGWEQYF.